Each of the 10 T cell receptor beta chains below was sequenced from the same sample in a study of T-cell reconstitution after alpha-beta-depleted transplantation in children. The TCRbeta library was prepared with unique molecular identifiers. TCRdb reprocessed the PCR reads with MiXCR, giving one entry per CDR3 protein. The table has more than 300,000 distinct CDR3 sequences, under 20% seen once; the top ten hold roughly two fifths. The sequenced sample was PBMCs, mostly from graft donor cells, obtained 360 days after TCRalphabeta/CD19-depleted stem cell transplant. The origin of the receptors is a male patient between 2 and 9 years old who had a stem cell transplant for acute lymphoblastic leukemia, so the T cells may come from the graft donor.

This clonotype showed up many times. V is TRBV12-3 or TRBV12-4 and J is TRBJ1-2; D remains ambiguous. The V gene lost 0 bases and the J gene lost 3 bases, with 5 bases spanning the gap. This CDR3 is 13 amino acids long. CDR3 DNA sequence: TGTGCCAGCAGTTTAGCAGGCGACTATGGCTACACCTTC. Protein: CASSLAGDYGYTF.

The sample holds a few counts of this clonotype. This chain joins TRBV7-9 and TRBJ2-6; D remains unclear. Trimming removed 1 base from V and 2 bases from J, with 6 bases in between. The length of the CDR3 is 15 residues. Germline CDR1 SEHNR, CDR2 FQNEAQ (reference sequence). The chain's CDR3 is CASSLDGTGANVLTF. The CDR3 nucleotides read TGTGCCAGCAGCTTAGATGGAACTGGGGCCAACGTCCTGACTTTC. The full variable domain, completed using reference TRBV7-9 and TRBJ2-6, is DTGVSQNPRHKITKRGQNVTFRCDPISEHNRLYWYRQTLGQGPEFLTYFQNEAQLEKSRLLSDRFSAERPKGSFSTLEIQRTEQGDSAMYLCASSLDGTGANVLTFGAGSRLTVL.

In DNA, the CDR3 is TGTGCCAGCAGCTTGGAAGCTAGCGGGAGGTATGAGCAGTTCTTC. Translating it yields CASSLEASGRYEQFF. The chain couples TRBV5-6 to TRBJ2-1; 11 positions match TRBD2. V was clipped by 0 bases and J by 8 bases; unmatched bases: 4. This CDR3 comprises 15 residues. CDR1 is SGHDT, CDR2 YYEEEE, per germline. Variable domain in full (rest from reference TRBV5-6 and TRBJ2-1): DAGVTQSPTHLIKTRGQQVTLRCSPKSGHDTVSWYQQALGQGPQFIFQYYEEEERQRGNFPDRFSGHQFPNYSSELNVNALLLGDSALYLCASSLEASGRYEQFFGPGTRLTVL.

The gene calls are TRBV4-3 and TRBJ2-3; a possible D gene is TRBD2 (6 bases). The CDR3 runs to 15 residues. Trimming shortened V by 3 bases and J by 1 base, and 11 bases separated the two germline ends. Germline values: CDR1 LGHNA, CDR2 YSLEER. The CDR3 region is CASSQDGTRTDTQYF. The DNA of the CDR3 is TGCGCCAGCAGCCAGGACGGGACTCGCACAGATACGCAGTATTTT.

The chain recombines TRBV5-1 with TRBJ2-7, with 10 nucleotides matching TRBD2. J was trimmed by 3 bases and V by 3 bases; bases with no gene match: 6. From germline, CDR1 is SGHRS and CDR2 YFSETQ. The CDR3 runs 15 residues. DNA of the CDR3: TGCGCCAGCAGCTCCGGGACTAGCGTGGGCTACGAGCAGTACTTC. Translation: CASSSGTSVGYEQYF.

The sample holds a few counts of this clonotype. V usage is TRBV4-3 and J usage is TRBJ2-7, with D perhaps matching TRBD1 or TRBD2 (5 bases each). Germline V gene lookup returns CDR1 LGHNA and CDR2 YSLEER. Trimming stripped 2 bases from V and 4 bases from J, with 15 bases between. The CDR3 is 15 residues long. Written as DNA, the CDR3 is TGCGCCAGCAGCCAATTGGGGACGGGTTTTTACGAGCAGTACTTC. It specifies CASSQLGTGFYEQYF.

The chain carries TRBV5-1 and TRBJ1-1; the match to TRBD1 covers 9 bases. The ends lost 7 bases at V and 4 bases at J; junction bases unmatched: 8. This CDR3 is 14 amino acids long. Germline values: CDR1 SGHRS, CDR2 YFSETQ. CDR3 loop: CASGTQGATTEAFF. In DNA, the CDR3 is TGCGCCAGCGGGACACAGGGGGCGACCACTGAAGCTTTCTTT.

At least ten counts were recorded for this clonotype. This chain joins TRBV5-6 and TRBJ1-2; a possible D gene is TRBD1 (6 bases). The length of the CDR3 is 14 residues. Looked up from germline, CDR1 is SGHDT and CDR2 is YYEEEE. Trimming stripped 5 bases from V and 4 bases from J, with 15 bases between. The CDR3 loop reads CASRHRAGIYGYTF. DNA for the CDR3: TGTGCCAGCAGGCACAGGGCCGGGATCTATGGCTACACCTTC.

This sequence joins TRBV29-1 and TRBJ1-5; TRBD1 is a possible D gene (6 bases). Trimming took 6 bases from V and 2 from J, leaving 14 bases between them. Germline CDR1 and CDR2: SQVTM and ANQGSEA. The CDR3 has 14 amino acids. In nucleotides, the CDR3 is TGCAGCGTGAGAACAGGGATGGGCAATCAGCCCCAGCATTTT. This translates into CSVRTGMGNQPQHF.

This clonotype was counted at least ten times. This chain uses TRBV6-2 or TRBV6-3 with TRBJ2-7, with 13 bases lining up with TRBD2. The CDR3 totals 14 residues. Germline values: CDR1 MNHEY, CDR2 SVGEGT. The V and J ends lost 8 bases and 4 bases, in that order; junction bases with no gene match: 5. The CDR3 sequence is CASGTSGMVYEQYF. In nucleotides, the CDR3 is TGTGCCAGCGGGACTAGCGGGATGGTGTACGAGCAGTACTTC.